Listed below are T cell receptor beta chains from one sample, sequenced in a study of cytomegalovirus exposure and HLA in healthy donors. Data came from immunoSEQ multiplex PCR; TCRdb stores just in-frame clones and leaves some out. The data show roughly 160,000 clones, approximately 80% seen once. Sequenced material: PBMCs. The receptors originated from a man aged 30 to 39 in good health and CMV-seropositive. CDR3s include the opening cysteine and the closing phenylalanine or tryptophan. A D gene is named only where the DNA matches it firmly. Size is omitted from some rows. Given values are once, few, many or a class for expanded clones.

j_gene: TRBJ2-3
abundance: few
v_gene: TRBV18
d_gene: -
CDR3aa: CASSTGTYSTDTQYF
CDR3nt: TGTGCCAGCTCAACCGGGACATATAGCACAGATACGCAGTATTTT

j_gene: TRBJ2-2
abundance: -
v_gene: TRBV7-9
d_gene: -
CDR3aa: CASSPGGGVWTGELFF
CDR3nt: TGTGCCAGCAGCCCCGGCGGGGGCGTATGGACCGGGGAGCTGTTTTTT

j_gene: TRBJ1-6
abundance: -
v_gene: TRBV7-9
d_gene: -
CDR3aa: CASSPVWGDNSPLHF
CDR3nt: TGTGCCAGCAGCCCAGTTTGGGGGGATAATTCACCCCTCCACTTT

j_gene: TRBJ2-7
abundance: -
v_gene: TRBV19
d_gene: TRBD1
CDR3aa: CASSTRTGLYEQYF
CDR3nt: TGTGCCAGTAGTACCCGGACAGGCCTCTACGAGCAGTACTTC

j_gene: TRBJ2-7
abundance: -
v_gene: TRBV7-2
d_gene: TRBD1
CDR3aa: CASSLAKTGQGHEQYF
CDR3nt: TGTGCCAGCAGCTTAGCTAAGACAGGACAGGGACACGAGCAGTACTTC

j_gene: TRBJ2-7
abundance: -
v_gene: TRBV7-2
d_gene: TRBD1
CDR3aa: CASSLKWGQGYEQYF
CDR3nt: TGTGCCAGCAGCTTAAAGTGGGGACAGGGTTACGAGCAGTACTTC

j_gene: TRBJ1-1
abundance: -
v_gene: TRBV9
d_gene: -
CDR3aa: CASSPQRGGDTEAFF
CDR3nt: TGTGCCAGCAGCCCCCAGCGGGGGGGTGACACTGAAGCTTTCTTT

j_gene: TRBJ2-3
abundance: -
v_gene: TRBV28
d_gene: -
CDR3aa: CAASGQGAYTQYF
CDR3nt: TGTGCCGCCTCAGGGCAAGGAGCATATACGCAGTATTTT

j_gene: TRBJ1-1
abundance: -
v_gene: TRBV30
d_gene: -
CDR3aa: CAWSDPSTGNTEAFF
CDR3nt: TGTGCCTGGAGTGACCCGTCGACAGGGAACACTGAAGCTTTCTTT

j_gene: TRBJ2-7
abundance: -
v_gene: TRBV30
d_gene: TRBD1
CDR3aa: CAWTGGGYEQYF
CDR3nt: TGTGCCTGGACAGGGGGCGGCTACGAGCAGTACTTC

j_gene: TRBJ2-5
abundance: -
v_gene: TRBV7-8
d_gene: TRBD2
CDR3aa: CASSLGALAGEETQYF
CDR3nt: TGTGCCAGCAGCTTAGGGGCACTAGCGGGGGAAGAGACCCAGTACTTC

j_gene: TRBJ1-1
abundance: -
v_gene: TRBV4-1
d_gene: -
CDR3aa: CASTRAPGQMNTEAFF
CDR3nt: TGCGCCAGCACCAGAGCTCCAGGACAGATGAACACTGAAGCTTTCTTT

j_gene: TRBJ2-5
abundance: -
v_gene: TRBV7-3
d_gene: -
CDR3aa: CASSLTVAETQYF
CDR3nt: TGTGCCAGCAGCTTAACCGTGGCAGAGACCCAGTACTTC

j_gene: TRBJ1-1
abundance: -
v_gene: TRBV2
d_gene: TRBD1
CDR3aa: CASSEVVRGRPEAFF
CDR3nt: TGTGCCAGCAGTGAAGTTGTCAGGGGGCGTCCGGAAGCTTTCTTT

j_gene: TRBJ2-5
abundance: -
v_gene: TRBV5-6
d_gene: -
CDR3aa: CASSLWGEETQYF
CDR3nt: TGTGCCAGCAGCTTGTGGGGGGAAGAGACCCAGTACTTC

j_gene: TRBJ1-4
abundance: -
v_gene: TRBV6-6
d_gene: -
CDR3aa: CASSYRGGGSNEKLFF
CDR3nt: TGTGCCAGCAGTTACAGGGGAGGGGGATCTAATGAAAAACTGTTTTTT